A selection of T cell receptor beta chains follows, all from one sample in a study of CD8 T cells in ankylosing spondylitis. TCRdb reprocessed the 5' RACE reads with MiXCR, giving one entry per CDR3 protein. Among about 280,000 distinct CDR3 sequences, around 19% were seen once, and the ten largest hold 7.8%. Sequences were obtained from blood, either unsorted or a sorted T cell fraction (not recorded which). These receptors originate from a male donor with ankylosing spondylitis or in good health (not recorded which). Each CDR3 is given with its conserved first and last residue. A D gene is named only where the DNA matches it firmly. Not all rows give a size; the values are once, few, many and, for expanded clones, a class.

abundance,v_gene,j_gene,d_gene,CDR3nt,CDR3aa
-,TRBV5-6,TRBJ2-3,TRBD2,TGTGCCAGCAGCTTGGAGGTTAGCGGGAGAACAGATACGCAGTATTTT,CASSLEVSGRTDTQYF
few,TRBV7-3,TRBJ2-2,TRBD2,TGTGCCAGCAGCCTTCTAGCGGGAGCGGTCACCGGGGAGCTGTTTTTT,CASSLLAGAVTGELFF
-,TRBV2,TRBJ2-3,-,TGTGCCAGCAGGCAGGGGAGCACAGATACGCAGTATTTT,CASRQGSTDTQYF
many,TRBV6-1,TRBJ1-1,-,TGTGCCAGCACCCCCGCAGGTCTGTATAGCACTGAAGCTTTCTTT,CASTPAGLYSTEAFF
-,TRBV3-1,TRBJ2-5,TRBD2,TGTGCCAGCACCTCAAGGGGAGGGCAAGAGACCCAGTACTTC,CASTSRGGQETQYF
few,TRBV6-1,TRBJ1-5,-,TGTGCCAGCAGCGCCGGAGGTCCTAGCAATCAGCCCCAGCATTTT,CASSAGGPSNQPQHF
-,TRBV5-1,TRBJ2-1,-,TGCGCCAGCAGCGGGGGACCCAATCTCTACAATGAGCAGTTCTTC,CASSGGPNLYNEQFF
-,TRBV4-2,TRBJ2-3,-,TGTGCCAGCAGCGAACACCTCAGTACAGATACGCAGTATTTT,CASSEHLSTDTQYF
few,TRBV2,TRBJ1-5,-,TGTGCCAGCACAGGGGATAGCAATCAGCCCCAGCATTTT,CASTGDSNQPQHF
few,TRBV20-1,TRBJ2-5,TRBD1,TGCAGTGCTAGAGGAGACAGGGCGAAACAAGAGACCCAGTACTTC,CSARGDRAKQETQYF
-,TRBV28,TRBJ2-3,-,TGTGCCGGGGGAACAGATACGCAGTATTTT,CAGGTDTQYF
-,TRBV4-2,TRBJ2-1,-,TGTGCCAGCAGCCAAGATCGGGACCCCTCCTACAATGAGCAGTTCTTC,CASSQDRDPSYNEQFF
-,TRBV3-1,TRBJ2-2,TRBD1,TGTGCCAGCGGGACAGGGCCCCAAACCGGGGAGCTGTTTTTT,CASGTGPQTGELFF
once,TRBV27,TRBJ2-3,-,TGTGCCAGCAGTTTCGGGATCCCGCGTCCCGCGACCATCAGCACAGATACGCAGTATTTT,CASSFGIPRPATISTDTQYF
-,TRBV7-2,TRBJ1-3,-,TGTGCCAGCAGCTTAGGGGTTACTGGAAACACCATATATTTT,CASSLGVTGNTIYF
-,TRBV29-1,TRBJ2-5,TRBD2,TGCAGCGAGGGACTAGCAGAGACCCAGTACTTC,CSEGLAETQYF
few,TRBV6-5,TRBJ2-3,-,TGTGCCAGCAGTTTCAGCGGTCGCACAGATACGCAGTATTTT,CASSFSGRTDTQYF
-,TRBV27,TRBJ1-2,TRBD1,TGTGCCAGCAGTTCAGCGACAGGGGCCTATGGCTACACCTTC,CASSSATGAYGYTF
few,TRBV5-1,TRBJ1-1,TRBD1,TGCGCCAGCAGCATAGGACAGGTTTACACTGAAGCTTTCTTT,CASSIGQVYTEAFF
-,TRBV7-8,TRBJ1-5,-,TGTGCCAGCAGCAGAACAGGGATCACGGGCAATCAGCCCCAGCATTTT,CASSRTGITGNQPQHF
-,TRBV12-3/TRBV12-4,TRBJ2-3,-,TGTGCCAGCAGTTTAGCGGGGGGTTACACAGATACGCAGTATTTT,CASSLAGGYTDTQYF
-,TRBV20-1,TRBJ1-6,-,TGCAGTGCTCCCGATTACAGGTCGAATTCACCCCTCCACTTT,CSAPDYRSNSPLHF
-,TRBV11-2,TRBJ2-3,-,TGTGCCAGCAGCTTACGTCCCGACAGGAGCACAGATACGCAGTATTTT,CASSLRPDRSTDTQYF